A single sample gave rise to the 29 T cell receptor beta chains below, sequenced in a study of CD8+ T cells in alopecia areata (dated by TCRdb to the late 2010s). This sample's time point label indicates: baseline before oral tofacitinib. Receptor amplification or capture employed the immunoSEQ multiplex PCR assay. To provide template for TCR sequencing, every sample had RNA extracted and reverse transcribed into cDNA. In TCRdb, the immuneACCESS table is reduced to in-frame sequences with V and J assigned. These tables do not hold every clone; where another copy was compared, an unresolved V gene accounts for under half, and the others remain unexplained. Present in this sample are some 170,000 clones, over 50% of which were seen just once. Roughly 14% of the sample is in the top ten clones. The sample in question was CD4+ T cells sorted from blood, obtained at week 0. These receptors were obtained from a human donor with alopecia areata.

CDR3 coding DNA: TGTGCCAGCAGCACAACACAGGGGGCAGGGGAGACCCAGTACTTC. Protein sequence: CASSTTQGAGETQYF. This chain links TRBV7-7 with TRBJ2-5, with 9 bases aligning to TRBD1. V lost 5 bases, J lost 5 bases, and 9 bases stayed unmatched. Germline lookup yields CDR1 SSHAT and CDR2 FNYEAQ (reference sequence). The CDR3 is 15 residues long.

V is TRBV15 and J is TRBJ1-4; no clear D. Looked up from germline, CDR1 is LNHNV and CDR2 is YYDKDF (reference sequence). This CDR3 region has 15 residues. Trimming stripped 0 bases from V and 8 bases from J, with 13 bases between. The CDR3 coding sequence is TGTGCCACCAGCAGAGAACAAGGCCCGGGGGAAAAACTGTTTTTT. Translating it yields CATSREQGPGEKLFF.

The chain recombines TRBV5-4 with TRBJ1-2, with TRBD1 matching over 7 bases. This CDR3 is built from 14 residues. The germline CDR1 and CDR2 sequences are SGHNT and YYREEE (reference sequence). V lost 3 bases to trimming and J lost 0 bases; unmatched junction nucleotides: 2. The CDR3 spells CASSSGQSNYGYTF. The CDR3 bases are TGTGCCAGCAGCTCGGGACAGTCTAACTATGGCTACACCTTC. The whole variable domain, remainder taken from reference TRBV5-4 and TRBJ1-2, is ETGVTQSPTHLIKTRGQQVTLRCSSQSGHNTVSWYQQALGQGPQFIFQYYREEENGRGNFPPRFSGLQFPNYSSELNVNALELDDSALYLCASSSGQSNYGYTFGSGTRLTVV.

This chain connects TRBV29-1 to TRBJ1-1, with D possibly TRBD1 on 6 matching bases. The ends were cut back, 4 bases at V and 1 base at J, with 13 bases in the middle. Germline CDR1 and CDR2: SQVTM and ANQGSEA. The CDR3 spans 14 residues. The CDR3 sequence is CSVGPRQANTEAFF. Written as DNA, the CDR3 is TGCAGCGTTGGGCCCCGACAGGCGAACACTGAAGCTTTCTTT.

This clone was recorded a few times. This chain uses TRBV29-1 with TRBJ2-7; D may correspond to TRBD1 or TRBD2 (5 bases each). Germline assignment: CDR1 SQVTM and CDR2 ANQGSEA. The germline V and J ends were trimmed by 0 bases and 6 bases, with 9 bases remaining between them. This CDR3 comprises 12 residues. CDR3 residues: CSVEDPGREQYF. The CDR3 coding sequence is TGCAGCGTTGAAGATCCGGGGCGCGAGCAGTACTTC.

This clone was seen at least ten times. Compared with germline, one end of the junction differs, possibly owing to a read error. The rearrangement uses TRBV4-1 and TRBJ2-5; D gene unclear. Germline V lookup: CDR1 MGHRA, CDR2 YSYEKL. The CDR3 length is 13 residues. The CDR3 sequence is CASSQVDQETQYF. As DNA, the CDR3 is TGCGCCAGCAGCCAAGTCGACCAGGAGACCCAGTACTTC.

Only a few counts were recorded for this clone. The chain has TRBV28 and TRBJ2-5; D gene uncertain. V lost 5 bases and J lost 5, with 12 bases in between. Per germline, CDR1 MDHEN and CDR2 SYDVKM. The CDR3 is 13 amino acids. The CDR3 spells CASSDPSGETQYF. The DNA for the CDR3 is TGTGCCAGCAGTGACCCATCCGGGGAGACCCAGTACTTC.

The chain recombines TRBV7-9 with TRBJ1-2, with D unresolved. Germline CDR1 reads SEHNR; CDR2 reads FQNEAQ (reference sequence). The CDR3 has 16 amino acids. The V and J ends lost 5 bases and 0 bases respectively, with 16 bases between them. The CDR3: CASSRTSFNANYGYTF. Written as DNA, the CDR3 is TGTGCCAGCAGCCGCACTAGTTTCAACGCTAACTATGGCTACACCTTC.

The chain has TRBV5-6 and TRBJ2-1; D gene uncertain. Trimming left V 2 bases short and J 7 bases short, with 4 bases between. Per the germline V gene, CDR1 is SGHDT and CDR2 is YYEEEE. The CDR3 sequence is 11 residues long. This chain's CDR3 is CASSFSNEQFF. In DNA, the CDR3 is TGTGCCAGCAGCTTTTCGAATGAGCAGTTCTTC. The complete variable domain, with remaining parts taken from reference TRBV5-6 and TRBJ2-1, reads DAGVTQSPTHLIKTRGQQVTLRCSPKSGHDTVSWYQQALGQGPQFIFQYYEEEERQRGNFPDRFSGHQFPNYSSELNVNALLLGDSALYLCASSFSNEQFFGPGTRLTVL.

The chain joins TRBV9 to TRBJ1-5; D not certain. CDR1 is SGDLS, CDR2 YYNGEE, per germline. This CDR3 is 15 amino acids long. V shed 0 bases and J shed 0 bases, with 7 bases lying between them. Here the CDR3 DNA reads TGTGCCAGCAGCGTAGACGAGAATAGCAATCAGCCCCAGCATTTT. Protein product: CASSVDENSNQPQHF.

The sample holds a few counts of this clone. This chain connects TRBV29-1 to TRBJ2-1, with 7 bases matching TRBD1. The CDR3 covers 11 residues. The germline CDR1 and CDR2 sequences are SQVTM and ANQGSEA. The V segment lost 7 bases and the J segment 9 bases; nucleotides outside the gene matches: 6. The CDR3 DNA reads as TGCAGCGCCGAAGGGGGCGTTGAGCAGTTCTTC. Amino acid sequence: CSAEGGVEQFF.

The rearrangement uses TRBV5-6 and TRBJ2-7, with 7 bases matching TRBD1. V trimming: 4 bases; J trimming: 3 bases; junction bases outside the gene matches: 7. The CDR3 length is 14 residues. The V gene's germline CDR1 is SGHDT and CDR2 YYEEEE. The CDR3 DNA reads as TGTGCCAGCAGCCCTAATGACAGGGACTACGAGCAGTACTTC. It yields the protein CASSPNDRDYEQYF.

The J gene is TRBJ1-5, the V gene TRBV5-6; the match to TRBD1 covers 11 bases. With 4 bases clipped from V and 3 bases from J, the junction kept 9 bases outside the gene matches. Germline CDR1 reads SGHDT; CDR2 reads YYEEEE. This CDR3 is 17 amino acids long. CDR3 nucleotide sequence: TGTGCCAGCAGCCCCCTGGGACAGGGGGGGATCAATCAGCCCCAGCATTTT. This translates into CASSPLGQGGINQPQHF. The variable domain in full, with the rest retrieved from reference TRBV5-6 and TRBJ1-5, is DAGVTQSPTHLIKTRGQQVTLRCSPKSGHDTVSWYQQALGQGPQFIFQYYEEEERQRGNFPDRFSGHQFPNYSSELNVNALLLGDSALYLCASSPLGQGGINQPQHFGDGTRLSIL.

The CDR3 coding sequence is TGTGCCAGCAGCATAGCCGGGGAGCTGTTTTTT. Translating gives CASSIAGELFF. This chain joins TRBV5-6 and TRBJ2-2; D gene ambiguous. The CDR3 runs to 11 residues. Trimming pared 4 bases from V and 6 bases from J, leaving 4 bases between. Germline V gives CDR1 SGHDT, CDR2 YYEEEE.

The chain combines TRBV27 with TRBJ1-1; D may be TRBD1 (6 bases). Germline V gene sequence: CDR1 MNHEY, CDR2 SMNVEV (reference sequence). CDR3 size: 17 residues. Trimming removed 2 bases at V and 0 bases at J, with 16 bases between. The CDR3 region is CASSLRGGGSMNTEAFF. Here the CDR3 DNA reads TGTGCCAGCAGTTTAAGAGGGGGAGGGAGCATGAACACTGAAGCTTTCTTT.

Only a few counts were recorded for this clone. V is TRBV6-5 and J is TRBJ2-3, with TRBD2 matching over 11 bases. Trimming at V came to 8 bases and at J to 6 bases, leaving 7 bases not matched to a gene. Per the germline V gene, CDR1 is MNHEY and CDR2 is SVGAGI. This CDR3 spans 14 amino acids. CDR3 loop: CASQRSSGGDTQYF. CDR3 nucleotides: TGTGCCAGCCAGAGGTCTAGCGGGGGGGATACGCAGTATTTT.

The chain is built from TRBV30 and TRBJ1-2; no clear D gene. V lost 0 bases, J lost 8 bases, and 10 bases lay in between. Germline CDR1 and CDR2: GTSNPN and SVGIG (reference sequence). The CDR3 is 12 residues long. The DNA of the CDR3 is TGTGCCTGGAGTGTCGAATCGAGAGGCTACACCTTC. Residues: CAWSVESRGYTF.

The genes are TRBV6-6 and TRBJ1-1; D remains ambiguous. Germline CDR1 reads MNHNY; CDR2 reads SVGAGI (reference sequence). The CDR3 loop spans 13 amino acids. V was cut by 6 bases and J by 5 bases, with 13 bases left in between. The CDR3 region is CASSVGEATEAFF. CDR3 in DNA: TGTGCCAGCAGCGTCGGGGAAGCGACTGAAGCTTTCTTT.

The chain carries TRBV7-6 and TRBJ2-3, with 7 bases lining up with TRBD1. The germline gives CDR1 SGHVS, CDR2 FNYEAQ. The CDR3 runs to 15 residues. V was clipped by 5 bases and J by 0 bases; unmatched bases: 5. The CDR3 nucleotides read TGTGCCAGCAGCGACAAGGGACAGAGCACAGATACGCAGTATTTT. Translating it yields CASSDKGQSTDTQYF.

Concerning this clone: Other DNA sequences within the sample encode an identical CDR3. The CDR3 loop is CAWSVRDTQYF. The CDR3 region has the DNA TGTGCCTGGAGTGTACGGGATACGCAGTATTTT. The chain employs TRBV30 and TRBJ2-3; no clear D. V was shortened by 0 bases and J by 6 bases, with 4 bases between the two germline ends. Germline lookup yields CDR1 GTSNPN and CDR2 SVGIG (reference sequence). The CDR3 has 11 amino acids.

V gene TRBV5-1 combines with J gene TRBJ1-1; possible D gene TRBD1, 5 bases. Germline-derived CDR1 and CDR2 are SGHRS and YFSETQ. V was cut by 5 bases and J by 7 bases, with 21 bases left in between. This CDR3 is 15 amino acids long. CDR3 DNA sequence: TGCGCCAGCAGACCCACGGGGGTAGAGTTAGTTGAAGCTTTCTTT. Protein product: CASRPTGVELVEAFF.

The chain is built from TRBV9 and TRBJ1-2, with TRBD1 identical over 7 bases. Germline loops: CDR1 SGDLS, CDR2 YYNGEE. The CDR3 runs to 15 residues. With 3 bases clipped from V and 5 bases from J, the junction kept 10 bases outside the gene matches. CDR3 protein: CASSGAQGLGYGYTF. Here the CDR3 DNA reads TGTGCCAGCAGCGGGGCACAGGGGCTTGGGTATGGCTACACCTTC.

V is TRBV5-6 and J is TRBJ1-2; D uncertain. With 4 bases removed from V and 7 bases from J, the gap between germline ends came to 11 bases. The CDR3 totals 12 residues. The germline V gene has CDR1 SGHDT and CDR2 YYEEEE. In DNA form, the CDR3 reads TGTGCCAGCAGCCAGCGGAGGGCTGGCTACACCTTC. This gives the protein CASSQRRAGYTF.

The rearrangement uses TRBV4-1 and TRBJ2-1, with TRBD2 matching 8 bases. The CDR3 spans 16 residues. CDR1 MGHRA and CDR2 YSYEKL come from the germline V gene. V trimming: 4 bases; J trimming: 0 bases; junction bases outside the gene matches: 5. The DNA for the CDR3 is TGCGCCAGCAGCCTCAAGCGGGGGTCCTCCTACAATGAGCAGTTCTTC. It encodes CASSLKRGSSYNEQFF.

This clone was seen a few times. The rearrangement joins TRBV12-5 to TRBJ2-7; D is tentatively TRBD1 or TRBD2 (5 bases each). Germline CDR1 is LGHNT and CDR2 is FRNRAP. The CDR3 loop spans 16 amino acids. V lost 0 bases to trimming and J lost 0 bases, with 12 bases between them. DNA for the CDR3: TGTGCTAGTGGTTTGGTACTCGGGGCGGCCTCCTACGAGCAGTACTTC. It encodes CASGLVLGAASYEQYF.

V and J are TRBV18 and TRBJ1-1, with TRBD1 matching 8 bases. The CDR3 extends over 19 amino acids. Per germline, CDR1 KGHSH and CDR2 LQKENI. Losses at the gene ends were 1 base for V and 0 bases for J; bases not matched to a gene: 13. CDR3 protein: CASSPLPPGGAEVNTEAFF. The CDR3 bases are TGTGCCAGCTCACCACTTCCTCCAGGGGGCGCAGAGGTGAACACTGAAGCTTTCTTT.

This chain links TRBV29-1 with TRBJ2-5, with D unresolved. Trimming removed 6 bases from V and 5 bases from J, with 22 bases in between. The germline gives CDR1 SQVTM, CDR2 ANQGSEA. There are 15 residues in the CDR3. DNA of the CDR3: TGCAGCGTCCTCCCGATTAACAGCGACGGGGAGACCCAGTACTTC. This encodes CSVLPINSDGETQYF. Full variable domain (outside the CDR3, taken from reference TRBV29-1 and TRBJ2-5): SAVISQKPSRDICQRGTSLTIQCQVDSQVTMMFWYRQQPGQSLTLIATANQGSEATYESGFVIDKFPISRPNLTFSTLTVSNMSPEDSSIYLCSVLPINSDGETQYFGPGTRLLVL.

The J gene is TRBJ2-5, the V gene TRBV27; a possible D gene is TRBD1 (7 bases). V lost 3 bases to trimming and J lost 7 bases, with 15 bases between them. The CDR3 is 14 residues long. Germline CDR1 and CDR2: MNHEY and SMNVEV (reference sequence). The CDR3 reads CASSLAGGLGTQYF. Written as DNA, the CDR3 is TGTGCCAGCAGTTTGGCAGGGGGGTTGGGGACCCAGTACTTC.

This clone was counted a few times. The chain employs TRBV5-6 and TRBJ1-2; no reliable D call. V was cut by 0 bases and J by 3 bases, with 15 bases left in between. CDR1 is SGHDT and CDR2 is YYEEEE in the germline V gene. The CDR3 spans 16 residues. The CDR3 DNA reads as TGTGCCAGCAGCTTGGAAGACGTCCTCCGCGACTATGGCTACACCTTC. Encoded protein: CASSLEDVLRDYGYTF.